Listed here are 12 T cell receptor beta chains from one sample, sequenced in a study of T cell responses to AZD1222 COVID-19 vaccine. Sequencing was performed with immunoSEQ multiplex PCR; in TCRdb, only in-frame clones are kept and a portion is missing. The sample lists about 100,000 clones, approximately 90% occurring once. The sequencing here drew on peripheral blood, taken on day 0 of AZD1222 vaccination. The receptors were gathered from an adult in good health.

V and J are TRBV6-5 and TRBJ2-7, with 8 bases that match TRBD1. This CDR3 is built from 13 residues. Germline assignment: CDR1 MNHEY and CDR2 SVGAGI. Germline trimming cut 10 bases from V and 4 bases from J; bases unmatched to any gene: 9. CDR3 residues: CATSQGAQYEQYF. The CDR3 bases are TGTGCCACGTCGCAGGGGGCGCAGTACGAGCAGTACTTC.

The chain links TRBV29-1 to TRBJ2-5; 7 positions match TRBD1. Germline trimming cut 7 bases from V and 3 bases from J; bases unmatched to any gene: 5. The CDR3 totals 12 residues. The germline gives CDR1 SQVTM, CDR2 ANQGSEA. The CDR3 protein is CSAGQTEETQYF. DNA for the CDR3: TGCAGCGCGGGACAGACAGAAGAGACCCAGTACTTC. Together with reference TRBV29-1 and TRBJ2-5, the CDR3 gives the full variable domain: SAVISQKPSRDICQRGTSLTIQCQVDSQVTMMFWYRQQPGQSLTLIATANQGSEATYESGFVIDKFPISRPNLTFSTLTVSNMSPEDSSIYLCSAGQTEETQYFGPGTRLLVL.

This clone has only one observation. The chain uses TRBV2 and TRBJ1-2, with D hard to call. Germline V gene data show CDR1 as SNHLY and CDR2 as FYNNEI. The CDR3 length is 17 residues. Trimming stripped 0 bases from V and 4 bases from J, with 18 bases between. This chain's CDR3 is CASSEARLGPYGYGYTF. CDR3 bases: TGTGCCAGCAGTGAAGCACGATTAGGGCCATATGGCTATGGCTACACCTTC. The full variable domain, rest sourced from reference TRBV2 and TRBJ1-2, is EPEVTQTPSHQVTQMGQEVILRCVPISNHLYFYWYRQILGQKVEFLVSFYNNEISEKSEIFDDQFSVERPDGSNFTLKIRSTKLEDSAMYFCASSEARLGPYGYGYTFGSGTRLTVV.

The chain carries TRBV25-1 and TRBJ2-1; D not resolved. In germline, CDR1 is MGHDK, CDR2 SYGVNS. The CDR3 is 11 amino acids. V lost 6 bases to trimming and J lost 10 bases, with 10 bases between them. CDR3 sequence: CASRIGWEQFF. Here the CDR3 DNA reads TGTGCCAGCAGGATTGGCTGGGAGCAGTTCTTC.

This chain connects TRBV30 to TRBJ1-5; D is possibly TRBD1 (5 bases). Germline assignment: CDR1 GTSNPN and CDR2 SVGIG (reference sequence). The V end lost 5 bases, the J end lost 5 bases, and 13 bases lay between the germline ends. The CDR3 has 13 residues. The CDR3 coding sequence is TGTGCCTGGGGAAACCGGGGGGATCAGCCCCAGCATTTT. It translates to CAWGNRGDQPQHF.

The chain combines TRBV5-1 with TRBJ1-4; D call uncertain. The CDR3 sequence is 16 residues long. The germline gives CDR1 SGHRS, CDR2 YFSETQ. The V and J ends lost 0 bases and 5 bases respectively, with 14 bases between them. CDR3 sequence: CASSLAYTSPNEKLFF. The CDR3 DNA reads as TGCGCCAGCAGCTTGGCTTACACAAGCCCCAATGAAAAACTGTTTTTT.

This clone was detected only once. This chain connects TRBV5-6 to TRBJ2-6; 7 bases line up with TRBD1. Germline trimming cut 0 bases from V and 18 bases from J; bases unmatched to any gene: 15. This CDR3 has 15 residues. The germline gives CDR1 SGHDT, CDR2 YYEEEE. DNA of the CDR3: TGTGCCAGCAGCTTGGACGGATTTGGGACAGACTTACCGACTTTC. Translated: CASSLDGFGTDLPTF.

The V call is TRBV27, the J call TRBJ2-3, with D possibly being TRBD1 or TRBD2 (5 bases each). The CDR3 is made up of 16 amino acids. Germline V gives CDR1 MNHEY, CDR2 SMNVEV (reference sequence). Trimming removed 3 bases from V and 2 bases from J, with 15 bases in between. CDR3 in amino acids: CASSLAGTPITDTQYF. CDR3 nucleotide sequence: TGTGCCAGCAGTTTGGCCGGGACCCCTATCACAGATACGCAGTATTTT.

This chain links TRBV5-1 with TRBJ2-7, with a tentative D call TRBD1 (6 bases). The germline gives CDR1 SGHRS, CDR2 YFSETQ. The CDR3 has 14 amino acids. Trimming removed 5 bases at V and 0 bases at J, with 12 bases between. The CDR3 is CASRRGSSSYEQYF. The CDR3 nucleotides are TGCGCCAGCAGGAGGGGGTCGAGCTCCTACGAGCAGTACTTC. Drawing the rest from reference TRBV5-1 and TRBJ2-7, the complete variable domain is KAGVTQTPRYLIKTRGQQVTLSCSPISGHRSVSWYQQTPGQGLQFLFEYFSETQRNKGNFPGRFSGRQFSNSRSEMNVSTLELGDSALYLCASRRGSSSYEQYFGPGTRLTVT.

The chain combines TRBV5-4 with TRBJ2-5, with D uncertain. Per germline, CDR1 SGHNT and CDR2 YYREEE (reference sequence). The ends were cut back, 0 bases at V and 1 base at J, with 10 bases in the middle. This CDR3 is built from 15 residues. The CDR3 DNA reads TGTGCCAGCAGCTTGGCCGTTGGCGGCCAAGAGACCCAGTACTTC. It codes for CASSLAVGGQETQYF.

This chain uses TRBV5-1 with TRBJ1-2; the match to TRBD1 covers 8 bases. Trimming cost V 3 bases and J 4 bases; bases outside gene matches: 5. The V gene's germline CDR1 is SGHRS and CDR2 YFSETQ. The CDR3 contains 14 residues. CDR3 amino acids: CASSYNDRGYGYTF. CDR3 coding DNA: TGCGCCAGCAGCTACAACGACAGGGGCTATGGCTACACCTTC.

Worth noting for this clone: The same CDR3 is also encoded by other DNA sequences in this sample. This rearrangement joins TRBV2 to TRBJ2-5, with 7 nucleotides matching TRBD2. This CDR3 is built from 15 residues. The junction had 3 bases not matched to a gene; V was cut back by 1 base and J by 1 base. The germline gives CDR1 SNHLY, CDR2 FYNNEI. In DNA, the CDR3 is TGTGCCAGCAGTGAAGGGGCGGGAGTCCAAGAGACCCAGTACTTC. It codes for CASSEGAGVQETQYF.